A single sample gave rise to the 27 T cell receptor beta chains below, sequenced in a study. TCRdb itself ran the 5' RACE reads through MiXCR, one entry per CDR3 protein. The sample contains about 50,000 distinct CDR3 sequences, roughly 28% of which appear only once. The sequencing sample was made of naive CD4+ T cells sorted from blood. Subset meaning: naive CD4+ T cells, CD4+CD45RA+CD25-. The receptors shown here come from a female donor with breast cancer.

There are a few counts of this clonotype. The chain uses TRBV12-3 or TRBV12-4 and TRBJ2-3, with no clear D. The CDR3 sequence is 12 residues long. Trimming shortened V by 4 bases and J by 6 bases, and 8 bases separated the two germline ends. The CDR3 sequence: CASSSVGDTQYF. The CDR3 region has the DNA TGTGCCAGCAGTTCTGTCGGGGATACGCAGTATTTT.

The chain has TRBV9 and TRBJ2-2; maybe TRBD2 (5 bases). Germline-derived CDR1 and CDR2 are SGDLS and YYNGEE. The V gene lost 3 bases and the J gene lost 0 bases, with 9 bases spanning the gap. CDR3 length equals 15 residues. CDR3 sequence (DNA): TGTGCCAGCAGCGCCGGGGATTCGAACACCGGGGAGCTGTTTTTT. Its protein product is CASSAGDSNTGELFF.

This clonotype was observed a handful of times. The chain couples TRBV25-1 to TRBJ2-3; the D is unclear. The CDR3 consists of 15 residues. V shed 7 bases and J shed 2 bases, with 16 bases lying between them. Germline CDR1 is MGHDK and CDR2 is SYGVNS. The CDR3 sequence is CASTALRANTDTQYF. CDR3 coding DNA: TGTGCCAGCACGGCCCTACGGGCAAACACAGATACGCAGTATTTT.

This clonotype was seen a few times. Written as DNA, the CDR3 is TGTGCCAGCAGTTTAGCGCGATACAGAAGCACGGCTATGTCGGGCTACACCTTC. Amino acid sequence: CASSLARYRSTAMSGYTF. V and J are TRBV28 and TRBJ1-2, with D hard to call. This CDR3 has 18 amino acids. The germline CDR1 and CDR2 sequences are MDHEN and SYDVKM. With 2 bases removed from V and 8 bases from J, the gap between germline ends came to 27 bases.

This chain links TRBV20-1 with TRBJ2-3; maybe TRBD1 (5 bases). CDR1 and CDR2 from the germline V gene are DFQATT and SNEGSKA (reference sequence). The CDR3 totals 14 residues. Between the trimmed V and J ends, which lost 0 bases and 5 bases, there was a span of 12 bases. CDR3 amino acids: CSAREGAGVDTQYF. DNA for the CDR3: TGCAGTGCTAGAGAAGGGGCCGGTGTAGATACGCAGTATTTT.

The V gene is TRBV28, the J gene TRBJ1-5, with 7 nucleotides matching TRBD1. Germline CDR1 reads MDHEN; CDR2 reads SYDVKM. J lost 2 bases, V lost 6 bases, and 10 bases had no gene match. The CDR3 totals 16 residues. CDR3 protein: CASRGPYRGRNQPQHF. DNA for the CDR3: TGTGCCAGCAGGGGACCTTACAGGGGCCGCAATCAGCCCCAGCATTTT.

This clonotype was seen more than once but under ten times. This chain links TRBV10-3 with TRBJ2-7; 8 bases fit TRBD1. The length of the CDR3 is 12 residues. V gave up 1 base and J gave up 10 bases; unmatched junction bases: 3. The germline V gene encodes CDR1 ENHRY and CDR2 SYGVKD. The CDR3 here is CAISELQGVQYF. The CDR3 DNA is TGTGCCATCAGTGAGTTACAGGGGGTTCAGTACTTC.

This clonotype was detected ten times or more. This rearrangement joins TRBV7-3 to TRBJ1-5; D ambiguous. Germline CDR1 and CDR2: SGHTA and FQGTGA. CDR3 length: 13 residues. Trimming took 5 bases from V and 4 from J, leaving 9 bases between them. The CDR3 region is CASSPTRNQPQHF. DNA of the CDR3: TGTGCCAGCAGCCCTACCAGAAATCAGCCCCAGCATTTT.

V usage is TRBV10-1 and J usage is TRBJ2-2; 7 bases align to TRBD1. V shed 3 bases and J 7 bases; nucleotides not matched to a gene: 11. This CDR3 region has 16 residues. The V gene's germline CDR1 is WNHNN and CDR2 SYGVQD (reference sequence). CDR3 residues: CASSDTDRAEGGELFF. The CDR3 DNA reads as TGCGCCAGCAGTGATACCGACAGGGCCGAGGGCGGGGAGCTGTTTTTT.

The table lists this clonotype with a few counts. The chain employs TRBV4-1 and TRBJ1-2; 8 bases agree with TRBD1. Germline loops: CDR1 MGHRA, CDR2 YSYEKL. The CDR3 spans 15 residues. V lost 3 bases, J lost 4 bases, and 7 bases stayed unmatched. As DNA, the CDR3 is TGCGCCAGCAGCCAGGGGGGACAGGAGATCTATGGCTACACCTTC. It codes for CASSQGGQEIYGYTF.

There are a few counts of this clonotype. The chain links TRBV9 to TRBJ1-6; the match to TRBD1 covers 8 bases. This CDR3 is built from 15 residues. Trimming at V came to 4 bases and at J to 10 bases, leaving 10 bases not matched to a gene. The germline CDR1 and CDR2 sequences are SGDLS and YYNGEE. The CDR3, as DNA: TGTGCCAGCAGCATCGCCTCAGGGGGCAGATCACCCCTCCACTTT. Translation gives CASSIASGGRSPLHF.

The gene calls are TRBV29-1 and TRBJ1-2, with 10 bases identical to TRBD1. With 2 bases clipped from V and 7 bases from J, the junction kept 7 bases outside the gene matches. CDR3 size: 14 residues. Germline lookup yields CDR1 SQVTM and CDR2 ANQGSEA. The CDR3: CSVENPGQGSGYTF. In DNA, the CDR3 is TGCAGCGTTGAAAACCCGGGACAGGGGTCTGGCTACACCTTC.

This clonotype was counted at least ten times. V usage is TRBV5-1 and J usage is TRBJ1-3; the match to TRBD1 covers 12 bases. J was trimmed by 9 bases and V by 4 bases; bases with no gene match: 5. The CDR3 is 14 residues long. Per germline, CDR1 SGHRS and CDR2 YFSETQ. CDR3: CASSTGQGATTIYF. CDR3 sequence (DNA): TGCGCCAGCAGCACGGGACAGGGGGCCACCACCATATATTTT.

The chain is built from TRBV4-3 and TRBJ2-7; D uncertain. The CDR3 consists of 14 residues. V gave up 2 bases and J gave up 3 bases, with 11 bases separating them. Germline V lookup: CDR1 LGHNA, CDR2 YSLEER. DNA for the CDR3: TGCGCCAGCAGCCAACTGATGGACGGCTACGAGCAGTACTTC. Translation gives CASSQLMDGYEQYF.

This clonotype appeared a few times. DNA of the CDR3: TGTGCCAGCAGCTTAGTAGCGGGGACTGGAAACACCATATATTTT. Amino acid sequence: CASSLVAGTGNTIYF. This chain connects TRBV7-2 to TRBJ1-3; D unresolved. V was pared by 1 base and J by 2 bases, with 9 bases between. This CDR3 is 15 amino acids long. Germline V gives CDR1 SGHTA, CDR2 FQGNSA.

This clonotype showed up just a few times. This rearrangement joins TRBV20-1 to TRBJ2-5; 8 bases align to TRBD1. Per the germline V gene, CDR1 is DFQATT and CDR2 is SNEGSKA (reference sequence). V trimming: 0 bases; J trimming: 5 bases; junction bases outside the gene matches: 8. The CDR3 has 15 residues. CDR3 protein: CSARDHDRGSETQYF. DNA for the CDR3: TGCAGTGCTAGAGATCATGACAGGGGTAGTGAGACCCAGTACTTC.

The chain uses TRBV6-2 or TRBV6-3 and TRBJ2-1, with D perhaps assigned TRBD1 or TRBD2 (5 bases each). Germline V gene data show CDR1 as MNHEY and CDR2 as SVGEGT. The CDR3 is 13 residues long. Trimming pared 8 bases from V and 9 bases from J, leaving 17 bases between. CDR3 sequence (DNA): TGTGCCAGCTACAGGCCCGGGACGAGTGAGCAGTTCTTC. Protein sequence: CASYRPGTSEQFF.

This rearrangement joins TRBV29-1 to TRBJ2-3, with 7 nucleotides matching TRBD2. The length of the CDR3 is 14 residues. CDR1 is SQVTM, CDR2 ANQGSEA, per germline. The junction had 10 bases not matched to a gene; V was cut back by 6 bases and J by 4 bases. CDR3 loop: CSVITGGTADTQYF. As DNA, the CDR3 is TGCAGCGTGATAACCGGGGGGACGGCAGATACGCAGTATTTT.

The chain recombines TRBV5-1 with TRBJ2-7; D not resolved. V dropped 3 bases and J dropped 9 bases, with 16 bases sitting between them. The CDR3 has 13 amino acids. CDR1 is SGHRS and CDR2 is YFSETQ in the germline V gene. The CDR3 sequence is CASSYSLFDAQYF. CDR3 in DNA: TGCGCCAGCAGCTACTCATTGTTCGATGCGCAGTACTTC. The full variable domain, in which reference TRBV5-1 and TRBJ2-7 provide the parts outside the CDR3, is KAGVTQTPRYLIKTRGQQVTLSCSPISGHRSVSWYQQTPGQGLQFLFEYFSETQRNKGNFPGRFSGRQFSNSRSEMNVSTLELGDSALYLCASSYSLFDAQYFGPGTRLTVT.

This chain links TRBV10-3 with TRBJ1-1; no clear D gene. The V and J ends lost 11 bases and 0 bases respectively, with 13 bases between them. Germline V gene data show CDR1 as ENHRY and CDR2 as SYGVKD. This CDR3 is 13 amino acids long. The CDR3 DNA sequence: TGTGCCGTCAACGACTTAATGAACACTGAAGCTTTCTTT. Translated, it gives CAVNDLMNTEAFF.

The chain carries TRBV12-3 or TRBV12-4 and TRBJ2-7; D not certain. The V and J ends lost 0 bases and 4 bases respectively, with 7 bases between them. The CDR3 is 13 amino acids. CDR3 sequence (DNA): TGTGCCAGCAGTTTAGCATGGGGATACGAGCAGTACTTC. Translation: CASSLAWGYEQYF.

This chain uses TRBV20-1 with TRBJ2-7; 12 bases are shared with TRBD1. Germline V gene lookup returns CDR1 DFQATT and CDR2 SNEGSKA (reference sequence). The V and J ends lost 1 base and 6 bases, in that order; junction bases with no gene match: 7. The CDR3 runs to 15 residues. The chain's CDR3 is CSARAMGTGGAEQYF. The DNA of the CDR3 is TGCAGTGCTAGAGCAATGGGGACAGGGGGCGCCGAGCAGTACTTC.

This clonotype was observed a few times. CDR3: CASRATSGVQETQYF. The CDR3 DNA reads TGTGCCAGCAGGGCGACTAGCGGGGTCCAAGAGACCCAGTACTTC. The rearrangement links TRBV5-5 to TRBJ2-5, with 11 bases matching TRBD2. The CDR3 spans 15 residues. Germline values: CDR1 SGHKS, CDR2 YYEKEE (reference sequence). J was trimmed by 1 base and V by 5 bases; bases with no gene match: 4.

This clonotype was recorded a few times. This sequence joins TRBV5-6 and TRBJ1-1; D is possibly TRBD1 (5 bases). Trimming shortened V by 1 base and J by 3 bases, and 19 bases separated the two germline ends. Germline V gene data show CDR1 as SGHDT and CDR2 as YYEEEE. The CDR3 has 17 residues. CDR3 coding DNA: TGTGCCAGCAGCTTGTTTGACGGGGCAACCCGTCACACTGAAGCTTTCTTT. It is translated as CASSLFDGATRHTEAFF.

CDR3 in DNA: TGTGCCAGCAGCCTTGGGATTTGGGGAGGTACTGAAGCTTTCTTT. The encoded protein is CASSLGIWGGTEAFF. The gene calls are TRBV7-9 and TRBJ1-1; no clear D gene. In germline, CDR1 is SEHNR, CDR2 FQNEAQ (reference sequence). Trimming cost V 5 bases and J 5 bases, with 18 bases left between them. The CDR3 has 15 residues. The full variable domain, with the rest looked up from reference TRBV7-9 and TRBJ1-1, is DTGVSQNPRHKITKRGQNVTFRCDPISEHNRLYWYRQTLGQGPEFLTYFQNEAQLEKSRLLSDRFSAERPKGSFSTLEIQRTEQGDSAMYLCASSLGIWGGTEAFFGQGTRLTVV.

This clonotype turned up a few times. This chain connects TRBV12-3 or TRBV12-4 to TRBJ1-2, with 7 bases lining up with TRBD1. J lost 7 bases, V lost 7 bases, and 12 bases had no gene match. The CDR3 consists of 14 residues. CDR3 DNA sequence: TGTGCCAGCAACATACAGGGGCGCCCAGGTGGCTACACCTTC. Its protein product is CASNIQGRPGGYTF.

The V call is TRBV20-1, the J call TRBJ2-7; 7 nucleotides align to TRBD1. Germline V gene sequence: CDR1 DFQATT, CDR2 SNEGSKA (reference sequence). This CDR3 region has 12 residues. V lost 3 bases and J lost 2; bases outside the gene matches: 1. This CDR3 is CSARTGTYEQYF. In DNA, the CDR3 is TGCAGTGCTAGGACAGGGACCTACGAGCAGTACTTC.